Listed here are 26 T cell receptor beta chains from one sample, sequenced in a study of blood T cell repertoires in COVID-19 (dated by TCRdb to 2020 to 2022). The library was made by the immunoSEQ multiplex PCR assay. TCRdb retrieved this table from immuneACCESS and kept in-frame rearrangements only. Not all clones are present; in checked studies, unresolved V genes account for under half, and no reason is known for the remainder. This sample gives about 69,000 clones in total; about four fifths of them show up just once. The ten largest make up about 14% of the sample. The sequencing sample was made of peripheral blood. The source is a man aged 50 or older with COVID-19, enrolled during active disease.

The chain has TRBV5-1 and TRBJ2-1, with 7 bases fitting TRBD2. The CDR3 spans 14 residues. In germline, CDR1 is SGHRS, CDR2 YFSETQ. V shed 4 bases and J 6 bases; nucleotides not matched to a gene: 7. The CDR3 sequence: CASSPGLDPNEQFF. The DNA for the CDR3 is TGCGCCAGCAGCCCCGGACTAGACCCCAATGAGCAGTTCTTC.

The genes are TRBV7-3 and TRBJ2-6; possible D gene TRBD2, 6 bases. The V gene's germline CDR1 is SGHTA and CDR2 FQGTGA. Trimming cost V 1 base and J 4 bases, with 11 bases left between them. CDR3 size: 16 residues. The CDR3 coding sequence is TGTGCCAGCAGCTTAATCGGAGGGTACGGGGCCAACGTCCTGACTTTC. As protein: CASSLIGGYGANVLTF.

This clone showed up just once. The CDR3: CASSPGQGYEQYF. CDR3 coding DNA: TGTGCCAGCAGCCCGGGACAGGGTTACGAGCAGTACTTC. The chain links TRBV7-6 to TRBJ2-7; TRBD1 matches 9 bases. The length of the CDR3 is 13 residues. CDR1 SGHVS and CDR2 FNYEAQ come from the germline V gene. The trim removed 5 bases at V and 4 bases at J, leaving 3 bases unmatched. The variable domain in full, with the rest retrieved from reference TRBV7-6 and TRBJ2-7, is GAGVSQSPRYKVTKRGQDVALRCDPISGHVSLYWYRQALGQGPEFLTYFNYEAQQDKSGLPNDRFSAERPEGSISTLTIQRTEQRDSAMYRCASSPGQGYEQYFGPGTRLTVT.

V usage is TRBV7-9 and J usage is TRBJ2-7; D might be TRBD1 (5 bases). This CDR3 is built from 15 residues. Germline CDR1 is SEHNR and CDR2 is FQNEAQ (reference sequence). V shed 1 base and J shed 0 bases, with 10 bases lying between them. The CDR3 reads CASSLDQGSSYEQYF. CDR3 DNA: TGTGCCAGCAGCTTAGACCAGGGTAGCTCCTACGAGCAGTACTTC.

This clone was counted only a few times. CDR3 sequence reads: CASSLTDRGIDSPLHF. In DNA form, the CDR3 reads TGTGCCAGCAGTCTTACGGACAGGGGTATCGATTCACCCCTCCACTTT. This sequence joins TRBV7-6 and TRBJ1-6; 9 positions match TRBD1. The CDR3 has 16 residues. Germline trimming cut 6 bases from V and 8 bases from J; bases unmatched to any gene: 11. Germline CDR1 is SGHVS and CDR2 is FNYEAQ.

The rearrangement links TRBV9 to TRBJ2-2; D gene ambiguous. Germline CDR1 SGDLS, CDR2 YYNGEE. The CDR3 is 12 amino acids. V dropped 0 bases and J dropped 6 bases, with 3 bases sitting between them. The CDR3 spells CASSVAAGELFF. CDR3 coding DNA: TGTGCCAGCAGCGTAGCTGCCGGGGAGCTGTTTTTT.

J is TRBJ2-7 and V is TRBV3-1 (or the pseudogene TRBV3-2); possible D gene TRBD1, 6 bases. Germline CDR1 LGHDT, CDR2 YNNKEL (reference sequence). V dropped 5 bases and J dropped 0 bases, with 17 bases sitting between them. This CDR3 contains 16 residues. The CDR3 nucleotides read TGTGCCAGCAGCAACACTTTCAGGGGCTACTCCTACGAGCAGTACTTC. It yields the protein CASSNTFRGYSYEQYF.

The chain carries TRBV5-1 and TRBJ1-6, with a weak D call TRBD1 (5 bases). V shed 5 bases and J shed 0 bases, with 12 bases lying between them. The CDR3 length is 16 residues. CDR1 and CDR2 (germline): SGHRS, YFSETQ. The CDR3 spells CASSSGGDSYNSPLHF. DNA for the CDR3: TGCGCCAGCAGTTCGGGAGGGGACTCCTATAATTCACCCCTCCACTTT.

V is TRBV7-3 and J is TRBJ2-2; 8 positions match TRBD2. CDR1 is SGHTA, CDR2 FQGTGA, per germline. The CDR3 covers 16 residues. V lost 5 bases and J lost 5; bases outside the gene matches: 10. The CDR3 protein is CASSRPGVAGTGELFF. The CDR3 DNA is TGTGCCAGCAGCAGACCCGGGGTAGCGGGGACCGGGGAGCTGTTTTTT.

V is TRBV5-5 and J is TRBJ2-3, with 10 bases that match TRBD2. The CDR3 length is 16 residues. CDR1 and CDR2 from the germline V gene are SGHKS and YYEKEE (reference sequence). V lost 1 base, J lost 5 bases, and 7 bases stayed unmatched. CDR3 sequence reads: CASSLRASGGRDTQYF. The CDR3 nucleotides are TGTGCCAGCAGCTTGCGGGCTAGCGGGGGCCGAGATACGCAGTATTTT. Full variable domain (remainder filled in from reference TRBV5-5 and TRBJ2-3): DAGVTQSPTHLIKTRGQQVTLRCSPISGHKSVSWYQQVLGQGPQFIFQYYEKEERGRGNFPDRFSARQFPNYSSELNVNALLLGDSALYLCASSLRASGGRDTQYFGPGTRLTVL.

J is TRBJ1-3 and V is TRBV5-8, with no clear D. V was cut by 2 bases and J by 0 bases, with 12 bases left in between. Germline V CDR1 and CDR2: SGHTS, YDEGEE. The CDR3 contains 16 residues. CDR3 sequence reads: CASSFFGLSSGNTIYF. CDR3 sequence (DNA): TGTGCCAGCAGCTTTTTTGGTCTGAGCTCTGGAAACACCATATATTTT.

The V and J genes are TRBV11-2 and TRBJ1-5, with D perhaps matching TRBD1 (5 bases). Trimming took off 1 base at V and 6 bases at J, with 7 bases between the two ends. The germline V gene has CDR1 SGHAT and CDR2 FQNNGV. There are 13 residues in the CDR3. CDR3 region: CASSLGGGQPQHF. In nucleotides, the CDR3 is TGTGCCAGCAGCTTAGGGGGGGGTCAGCCCCAGCATTTT.

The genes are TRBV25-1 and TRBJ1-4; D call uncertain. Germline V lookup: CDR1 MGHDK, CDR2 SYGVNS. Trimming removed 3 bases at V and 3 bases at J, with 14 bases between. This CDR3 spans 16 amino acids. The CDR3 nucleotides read TGTGCCAGCAGTGATAGCCGCGAAGTATCTAATGAAAAACTGTTTTTT. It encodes CASSDSREVSNEKLFF.

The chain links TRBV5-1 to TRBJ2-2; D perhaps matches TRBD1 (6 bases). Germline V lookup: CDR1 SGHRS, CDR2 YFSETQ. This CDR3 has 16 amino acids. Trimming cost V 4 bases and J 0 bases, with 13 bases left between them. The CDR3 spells CASSPTAGANTGELFF. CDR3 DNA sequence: TGCGCCAGCAGCCCTACGGCAGGGGCGAACACCGGGGAGCTGTTTTTT.

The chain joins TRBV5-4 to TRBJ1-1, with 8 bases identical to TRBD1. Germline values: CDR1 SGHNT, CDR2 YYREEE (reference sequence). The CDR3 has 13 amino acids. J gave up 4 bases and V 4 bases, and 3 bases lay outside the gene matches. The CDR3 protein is CASSQDRGTEAFF. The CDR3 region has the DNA TGTGCCAGCAGCCAAGACAGGGGCACTGAAGCTTTCTTT. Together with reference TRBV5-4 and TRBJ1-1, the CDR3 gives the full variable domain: ETGVTQSPTHLIKTRGQQVTLRCSSQSGHNTVSWYQQALGQGPQFIFQYYREEENGRGNFPPRFSGLQFPNYSSELNVNALELDDSALYLCASSQDRGTEAFFGQGTRLTVV.

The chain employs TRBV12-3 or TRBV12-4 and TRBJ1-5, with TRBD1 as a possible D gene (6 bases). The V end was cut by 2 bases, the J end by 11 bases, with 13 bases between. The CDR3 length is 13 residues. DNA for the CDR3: TGTGCCAGCAGTTTAAACAGGGTGGGAGCCCAGCATTTT. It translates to CASSLNRVGAQHF.

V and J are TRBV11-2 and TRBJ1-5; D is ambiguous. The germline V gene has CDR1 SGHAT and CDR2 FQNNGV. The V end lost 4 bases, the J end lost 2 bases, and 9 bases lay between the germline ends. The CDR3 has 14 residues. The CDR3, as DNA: TGTGCCAGCAGCTCAAGCGGGGGCAATCAGCCCCAGCATTTT. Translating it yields CASSSSGGNQPQHF.

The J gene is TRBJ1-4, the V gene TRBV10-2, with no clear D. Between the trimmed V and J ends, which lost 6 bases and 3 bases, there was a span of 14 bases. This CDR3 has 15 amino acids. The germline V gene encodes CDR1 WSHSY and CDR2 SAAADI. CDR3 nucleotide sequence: TGCGCCAGCAGAGATAGTGGTGCCTCTAATGAAAAACTGTTTTTT. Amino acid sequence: CASRDSGASNEKLFF.

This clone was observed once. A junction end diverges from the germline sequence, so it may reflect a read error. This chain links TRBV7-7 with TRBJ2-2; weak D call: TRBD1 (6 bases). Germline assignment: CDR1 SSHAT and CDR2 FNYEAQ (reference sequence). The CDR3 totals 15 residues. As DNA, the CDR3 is TGTGCTAGCAGCTTCGACAGGACTAACACCGGGGAGCTGTTTTTT. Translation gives CASSFDRTNTGELFF.

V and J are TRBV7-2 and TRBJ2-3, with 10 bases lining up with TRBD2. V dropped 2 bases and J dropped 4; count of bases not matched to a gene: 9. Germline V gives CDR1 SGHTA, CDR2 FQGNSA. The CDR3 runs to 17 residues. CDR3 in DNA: TGTGCCAGCAGCTTAAACGAGCGGGGGGGCCGGCCAGATACGCAGTATTTT. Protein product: CASSLNERGGRPDTQYF.

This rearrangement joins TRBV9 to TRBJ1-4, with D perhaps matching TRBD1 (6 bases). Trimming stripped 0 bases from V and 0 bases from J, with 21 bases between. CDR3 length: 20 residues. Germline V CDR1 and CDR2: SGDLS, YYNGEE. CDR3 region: CASSVDGFRGHFATNEKLFF. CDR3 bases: TGTGCCAGCAGCGTAGATGGGTTTCGGGGACATTTTGCAACTAATGAAAAACTGTTTTTT.

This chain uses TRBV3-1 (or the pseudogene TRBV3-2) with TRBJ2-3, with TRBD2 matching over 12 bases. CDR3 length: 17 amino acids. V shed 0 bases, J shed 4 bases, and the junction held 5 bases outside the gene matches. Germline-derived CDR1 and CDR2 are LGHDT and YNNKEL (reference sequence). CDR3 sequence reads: CASSQDLAGGRPDTQYF. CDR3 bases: TGTGCCAGCAGCCAAGATCTAGCGGGGGGGCGGCCAGATACGCAGTATTTT.

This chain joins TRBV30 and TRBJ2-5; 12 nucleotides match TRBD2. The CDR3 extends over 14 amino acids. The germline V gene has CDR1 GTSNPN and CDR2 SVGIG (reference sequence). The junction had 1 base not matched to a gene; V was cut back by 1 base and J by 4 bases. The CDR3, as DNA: TGTGCCTGGAGTGCTAGCGGGGGGGGAGAGACCCAGTACTTC. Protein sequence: CAWSASGGGETQYF.

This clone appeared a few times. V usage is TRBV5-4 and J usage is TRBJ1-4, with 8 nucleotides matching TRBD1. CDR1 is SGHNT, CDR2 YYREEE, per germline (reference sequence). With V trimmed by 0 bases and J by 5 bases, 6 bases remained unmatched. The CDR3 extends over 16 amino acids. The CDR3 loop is CASSLDTQGANEKLFF. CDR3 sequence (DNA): TGTGCCAGCAGCTTGGATACGCAGGGGGCAAATGAAAAACTGTTTTTT.

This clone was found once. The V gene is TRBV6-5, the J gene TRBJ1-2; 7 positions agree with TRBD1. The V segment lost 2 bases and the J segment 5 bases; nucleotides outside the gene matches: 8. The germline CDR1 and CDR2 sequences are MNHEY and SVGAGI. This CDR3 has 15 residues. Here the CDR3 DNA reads TGTGCCAGCAGTTACACCTCACAGGGGTCTTATGGCTACACCTTC. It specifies CASSYTSQGSYGYTF.

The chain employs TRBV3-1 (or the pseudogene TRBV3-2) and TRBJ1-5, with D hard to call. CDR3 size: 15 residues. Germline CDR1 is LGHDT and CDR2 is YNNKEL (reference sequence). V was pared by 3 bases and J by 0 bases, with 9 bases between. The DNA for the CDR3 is TGTGCCAGCAGCCAGGCAGTTAATAGCAATCAGCCCCAGCATTTT. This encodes CASSQAVNSNQPQHF.